This T cell receptor (beta chain) was profiled in a study of blood T cells in healthy people across ages. This clonotype appeared a few times. Its matching antigen is unknown. With a J-beta primer mix and a sample-barcoded 5' primer, a second PCR ran about 6 to 11 cycles. One entry per CDR3 protein results from TCRdb running MiXCR on the 5' RACE reads. The profile shows 1.5 million to 2 million distinct CDR3 sequences, roughly two fifths of them singletons. At least 5 micrograms of total RNA were extracted per sample. CDR1 MNHNS and CDR2 SASEGT come from the germline V gene. Trimming removed 5 bases at V and 8 bases at J, with 6 bases between. CDR3 size: 10 residues. Study conclusions and caveats: Age advanced and TCR beta diversity per million T cells fell, roughly linearly.

The sequence derives from a human donor in good health. The gene calls are TRBV6-1 and TRBJ1-1; D gene uncertain. The sequencing sample was made of blood. As DNA, the CDR3 is TGTGCCAGCAGTTGGACGGAAGCTTTCTTT. Translating gives CASSWTEAFF.